This T cell receptor beta chain is drawn from a study of human T cells and chemical hapten exposure. Whole-study context: Patches that contained 0.01% DPC were applied to the upper back and read at 6 days.

A single record per CDR3 protein comes from TCRdb applying MiXCR to the RACE reads. The table records some 82,000 distinct CDR3 sequences, roughly 10% of them present only once. The time point denotes: patch test 1, 2 weeks after DPC sensitization. The treatment is: therapeutic diphenylcyclopropenone sensitization with weekly scalp DPC. Those who donated were patients with alopecia, 18 to 70 years of age, and suitable for DPC. Broader study findings: Among expanded TCRs, significantly more large CDR3 similarity clusters formed than among controls.

V lost 1 base, J lost 2 bases, and 14 bases lay in between. CDR1 is MNHEY, CDR2 SVGAGI, per germline. The CDR3 totals 16 residues. This clonotype was detected ten times or more. As yet, its antigen is unknown. This clonotype originated in a woman aged 45-60 years with alopecia areata. Some clones in this sample may be carry-over from other donors' samples. V is TRBV6-5 and J is TRBJ1-2, with TRBD1 as a possible D gene (5 bases). The source material was whole blood, sampled in connection with sensitization to the hapten diphenylcyclopropenone (DPC). The CDR3 nucleotides read TGTGCCAGCAGTTACTTGAAAAGTGGGGGGAACTATGGCTACACCTTC. It yields the protein CASSYLKSGGNYGYTF.